Below are 19 T cell receptor beta chains sequenced from a single sample in a study of Tregs in tolerant kidney transplant recipients. Assay used: immunoSEQ multiplex PCR; TCRdb lists only in-frame clones, some missing. The sample lists about 46,000 clones, 75% to 95% occurring once. The sample taken for sequencing was Tregs from blood. All receptors come from a human donor in good health.

This chain uses TRBV5-1 with TRBJ1-1, with D maybe TRBD1 (6 bases). The ends were cut back, 2 bases at V and 5 bases at J, with 16 bases in the middle. This CDR3 is built from 15 residues. Germline V lookup: CDR1 SGHRS, CDR2 YFSETQ. CDR3 bases: TGCGCCAGCAGCTTCATTGGGGGGCCGGGGACTGAAGCTTTCTTT. Translating gives CASSFIGGPGTEAFF.

The chain has TRBV18 and TRBJ2-1; 12 bases align to TRBD2. This CDR3 is built from 17 residues. J was trimmed by 3 bases and V by 6 bases; bases with no gene match: 9. The germline gives CDR1 KGHSH, CDR2 LQKENI. CDR3 coding DNA: TGTGCCAGCTCCCCCAGGACTAGCGGGACGATCTACAATGAGCAGTTCTTC. It codes for CASSPRTSGTIYNEQFF.

The rearrangement uses TRBV7-3 and TRBJ2-1; 7 positions match TRBD1. CDR3 length: 16 amino acids. The V segment lost 0 bases and the J segment 9 bases; nucleotides outside the gene matches: 11. In germline, CDR1 is SGHTA, CDR2 FQGTGA. The CDR3 DNA sequence: TGTGCCAGCAGCTTAACCTCCCCCGGACAGGCAGTTGAGCAGTTCTTC. It encodes CASSLTSPGQAVEQFF.

The chain recombines TRBV7-3 with TRBJ2-3; no firm D call. V shed 5 bases and J shed 2 bases, with 8 bases lying between them. The CDR3 has 13 amino acids. From germline, CDR1 is SGHTA and CDR2 FQGTGA. The CDR3 DNA is TGTGCCAGCAGCAGCCCTAACACAGATACGCAGTATTTT. Its translation is CASSSPNTDTQYF.

This chain links TRBV4-1 with TRBJ2-7; no reliable D call. The V end was cut by 1 base, the J end by 6 bases, with 22 bases between. This CDR3 spans 17 amino acids. Germline-derived CDR1 and CDR2 are MGHRA and YSYEKL. This chain's CDR3 is CASSQAVERQGIVEQYF. The DNA of the CDR3 is TGCGCCAGCAGCCAAGCGGTGGAGCGACAAGGGATAGTCGAGCAGTACTTC.

The rearrangement links TRBV5-4 to TRBJ2-7, with D unclear. Per the germline V gene, CDR1 is SGHNT and CDR2 is YYREEE (reference sequence). The V and J ends lost 0 bases and 3 bases respectively, with 7 bases between them. This CDR3 contains 13 residues. The CDR3 sequence is CASSLVGVYEQYF. The CDR3 nucleotides are TGTGCCAGCAGCTTGGTAGGAGTCTACGAGCAGTACTTC.

A single count supports this clone. This chain uses TRBV6-6 with TRBJ2-2; 9 bases align to TRBD2. J lost 1 base, V lost 5 bases, and 2 bases had no gene match. The germline V gene encodes CDR1 MNHNY and CDR2 SVGAGI (reference sequence). The CDR3 runs 15 residues. The CDR3 region is CASSGSGRNTGELFF. CDR3 nucleotides: TGTGCCAGCAGTGGTAGCGGGAGGAACACCGGGGAGCTGTTTTTT.

This clone was recorded only once. The chain recombines TRBV19 with TRBJ1-2; D is unclear. From germline, CDR1 is LNHDA and CDR2 SQIVND (reference sequence). CDR3 length: 11 amino acids. V lost 6 bases and J 1 base, leaving 3 bases between the germline ends. CDR3 residues: CASRSNYGYTF. The DNA of the CDR3 is TGTGCCAGTAGGAGTAACTATGGCTACACCTTC.

The table lists this clone with a count of one. The CDR3 DNA is TGTGCCAGCTCACCAACCATAGTCCGGACCCCCGAGTTCTTC. It is translated as CASSPTIVRTPEFF. The chain joins TRBV18 to TRBJ2-1, with D unclear. V gave up 2 bases and J gave up 14 bases, with 19 bases separating them. This CDR3 is 14 amino acids long. Germline values: CDR1 KGHSH, CDR2 LQKENI.

The gene calls are TRBV6-4 and TRBJ1-2, with D unclear. The CDR3 has 13 residues. Germline loops: CDR1 MRHNA, CDR2 SNTAGT. V was trimmed by 6 bases and J by 6 bases, leaving 14 bases between them. CDR3: CASRRSGSDGYTF. DNA for the CDR3: TGTGCCAGCAGAAGATCAGGTTCGGATGGCTACACCTTC.

The rearrangement joins TRBV29-1 to TRBJ2-3; D is unclear. V was trimmed by 5 bases and J by 2 bases, leaving 20 bases between them. The CDR3 totals 16 residues. Germline values: CDR1 SQVTM, CDR2 ANQGSEA. The CDR3 DNA sequence: TGCAGCGTTTCGACGTTCCTCTCCGGGCTCACAGATACGCAGTATTTT. Translating gives CSVSTFLSGLTDTQYF.

The rearrangement joins TRBV5-1 to TRBJ1-2; D might be TRBD1 (5 bases). V dropped 4 bases and J dropped 4 bases, with 5 bases sitting between them. This CDR3 is 11 amino acids long. CDR1 is SGHRS and CDR2 is YFSETQ in the germline V gene. The CDR3 bases are TGCGCCAGCAGCGGGGGCTATGGCTACACCTTC. This encodes CASSGGYGYTF.

The table lists this clone with a few counts. The V gene is TRBV27, the J gene TRBJ2-7, with a tentative D call TRBD1 (7 bases). The CDR3 extends over 12 amino acids. The germline V gene encodes CDR1 MNHEY and CDR2 SMNVEV (reference sequence). V shed 5 bases and J shed 7 bases, with 12 bases lying between them. The CDR3 protein is CASSKQGREQYF. The CDR3 DNA follows: TGTGCCAGCAGTAAACAGGGGAGGGAGCAGTACTTC.

The CDR3 region has the DNA TGTGCCAGCAGTGACGGACAGGGCGTCTATCAGCCCCAGCATTTT. As protein: CASSDGQGVYQPQHF. The chain is built from TRBV6-1 and TRBJ1-5; 8 bases match TRBD1. The CDR3 covers 15 residues. Germline V gene lookup returns CDR1 MNHNS and CDR2 SASEGT. V trimming: 3 bases; J trimming: 5 bases; junction bases outside the gene matches: 6.

CDR3 sequence: CASSPWGRPSYEQYF. The CDR3 region has the DNA TGTGCCAGCAGCCCCTGGGGGCGACCTTCCTACGAGCAGTACTTC. The chain is built from TRBV7-6 and TRBJ2-7; possibly TRBD1 for D (6 bases). The V end lost 5 bases, the J end lost 1 base, and 15 bases lay between the germline ends. This CDR3 contains 15 residues. Germline V lookup: CDR1 SGHVS, CDR2 FNYEAQ.

The V gene is TRBV9, the J gene TRBJ2-2; weak D call: TRBD2 (5 bases). The CDR3 sequence is 16 residues long. Germline V lookup: CDR1 SGDLS, CDR2 YYNGEE. The V gene lost 4 bases and the J gene lost 0 bases, with 13 bases spanning the gap. DNA of the CDR3: TGTGCCAGCAGCTTCCCCGGAGGTTCGAACACCGGGGAGCTGTTTTTT. Translation: CASSFPGGSNTGELFF.

Only one count was recorded for this clone. The chain uses TRBV6-4 and TRBJ1-5, with D unresolved. Germline CDR1 reads MRHNA; CDR2 reads SNTAGT. CDR3 length: 13 amino acids. V was pared by 8 bases and J by 4 bases, with 12 bases between. This chain's CDR3 is CASSKELNQPQHF. For the CDR3, the DNA is TGTGCCAGCTCAAAGGAGCTTAATCAGCCCCAGCATTTT.

This chain links TRBV5-6 with TRBJ1-1, with D uncertain. V lost 3 bases and J 3 bases, leaving 18 bases between the germline ends. Germline CDR1 is SGHDT and CDR2 is YYEEEE. The CDR3 runs to 16 residues. The CDR3 DNA is TGTGCCAGCAGCTCCCCGGGCGGCAGCGAGGACACTGAAGCTTTCTTT. Translation: CASSSPGGSEDTEAFF.

This clone was detected only once. The rearrangement links TRBV12-5 to TRBJ2-1, with D possibly being TRBD2 (6 bases). V dropped 8 bases and J dropped 3 bases, with 14 bases sitting between them. Germline CDR1 reads LGHNT; CDR2 reads FRNRAP. This CDR3 spans 14 amino acids. In DNA, the CDR3 is TGTGCTAGTTCTTGGGGAGGTCACTACAATGAGCAGTTCTTC. Encoded protein: CASSWGGHYNEQFF.